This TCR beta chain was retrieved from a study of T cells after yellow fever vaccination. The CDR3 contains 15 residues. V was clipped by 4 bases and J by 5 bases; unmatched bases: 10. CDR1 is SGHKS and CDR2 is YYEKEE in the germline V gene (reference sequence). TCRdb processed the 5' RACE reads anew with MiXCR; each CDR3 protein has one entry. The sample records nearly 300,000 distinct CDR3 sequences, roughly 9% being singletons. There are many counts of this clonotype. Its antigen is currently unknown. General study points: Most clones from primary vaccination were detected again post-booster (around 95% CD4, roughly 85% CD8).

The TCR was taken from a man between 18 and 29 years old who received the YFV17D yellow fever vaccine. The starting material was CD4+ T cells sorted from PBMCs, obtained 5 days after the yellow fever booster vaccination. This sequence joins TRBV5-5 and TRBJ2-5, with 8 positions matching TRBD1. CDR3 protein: CASSQLRGLVETQYF. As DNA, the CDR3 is TGTGCCAGCAGCCAGCTCAGGGGGCTGGTGGAGACCCAGTACTTC. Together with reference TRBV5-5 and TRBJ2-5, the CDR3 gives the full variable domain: DAGVTQSPTHLIKTRGQQVTLRCSPISGHKSVSWYQQVLGQGPQFIFQYYEKEERGRGNFPDRFSARQFPNYSSELNVNALLLGDSALYLCASSQLRGLVETQYFGPGTRLLVL.